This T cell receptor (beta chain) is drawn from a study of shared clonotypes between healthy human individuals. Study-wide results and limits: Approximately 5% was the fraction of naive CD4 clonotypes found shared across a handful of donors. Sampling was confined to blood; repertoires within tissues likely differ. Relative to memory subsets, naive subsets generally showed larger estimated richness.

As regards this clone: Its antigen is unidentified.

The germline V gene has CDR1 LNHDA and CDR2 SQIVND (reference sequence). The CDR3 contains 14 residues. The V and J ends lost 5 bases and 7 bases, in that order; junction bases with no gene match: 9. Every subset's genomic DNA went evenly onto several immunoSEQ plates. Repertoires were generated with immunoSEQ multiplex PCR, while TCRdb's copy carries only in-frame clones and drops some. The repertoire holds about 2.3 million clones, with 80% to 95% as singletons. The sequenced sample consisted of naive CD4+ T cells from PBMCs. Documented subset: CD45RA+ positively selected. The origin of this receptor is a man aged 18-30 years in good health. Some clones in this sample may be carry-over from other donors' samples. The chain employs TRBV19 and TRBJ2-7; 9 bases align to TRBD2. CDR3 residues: CASSRAGGLLEQYF. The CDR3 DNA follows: TGTGCCAGTAGTCGCGCGGGAGGGTTATTGGAGCAGTACTTC.